The 12 T cell receptor beta chains in this list originate from one sample, sequenced in a study of T-cell reconstitution after alpha-beta-depleted transplantation in children. As it was prepared, the TCRbeta library received unique molecular identifiers. Each CDR3 protein is one row after TCRdb ran MiXCR on the PCR reads. Among hundreds of thousands of distinct CDR3 sequences listed, around 18% were seen once. Sequences were derived from PBMCs from the stem cell graft donor, sampled from the stem cell graft. All receptors derive from a human donor who donated a stem cell graft to a child with acute lymphoblastic leukemia.

This clonotype was seen only a few times. This chain connects TRBV7-2 to TRBJ1-2, with 7 bases matching TRBD1. V lost 2 bases, J lost 2 bases, and 5 bases stayed unmatched. This CDR3 region has 15 residues. Germline loops: CDR1 SGHTA, CDR2 FQGNSA. For the CDR3, the DNA is TGTGCCAGCAGCTTACGGACAGGCGAAAACTATGGCTACACCTTC. It is translated as CASSLRTGENYGYTF.

Only a few counts were recorded for this clonotype. A read error may produce the germline difference seen at one junction end. The chain links TRBV24-1 to TRBJ2-5, with D perhaps TRBD1 or TRBD2 (6 bases each). Germline V CDR1 and CDR2: KGHDR, SFDVKD. The CDR3 runs 13 residues. CDR3 DNA sequence: TGTGCCACCAGTGAGAGGGGGGTCCAGGCCTTACACTTC. As protein: CATSERGVQALHF.

This clonotype has a handful of counts. The V gene is TRBV3-1, the J gene TRBJ1-1; D is undetermined. CDR3 size: 20 residues. Germline-derived CDR1 and CDR2 are LGHDT and YNNKEL (reference sequence). Trimming removed 2 bases from V and 3 bases from J, with 28 bases in between. The CDR3 spells CASSQPSSEQETSFYTEAFF. The CDR3 DNA is TGTGCCAGCAGCCAACCCTCCTCCGAGCAGGAGACATCTTTTTACACTGAAGCTTTCTTT. Using reference TRBV3-1 and TRBJ1-1 for the parts outside the CDR3, the full variable domain is DTAVSQTPKYLVTQMGNDKSIKCEQNLGHDTMYWYKQDSKKFLKIMFSYNNKELIINETVPNRFSPKSPDKAHLNLHINSLELGDSAVYFCASSQPSSEQETSFYTEAFFGQGTRLTVV.

The chain employs TRBV29-1 and TRBJ2-3; D remains unclear. V shed 7 bases and J shed 1 base, with 12 bases lying between them. Germline CDR1 SQVTM, CDR2 ANQGSEA. The CDR3 is 13 amino acids. CDR3 bases: TGCAGCGCCCGCCGGGTGGGCACAGATACGCAGTATTTT. As protein: CSARRVGTDTQYF.

The chain joins TRBV20-1 to TRBJ2-2, with D hard to call. Trimming left V 1 base short and J 5 bases short, with 8 bases between. The CDR3 covers 13 residues. The germline V gene encodes CDR1 DFQATT and CDR2 SNEGSKA (reference sequence). The CDR3 here is CSARGIRTGELFF. Written as DNA, the CDR3 is TGCAGTGCTAGAGGAATAAGAACCGGGGAGCTGTTTTTT.

The CDR3 bases are TGTGCCAGCAGCCAACAGCGGGAGCGCTCCTACGAGCAGTACTTC. Translating it yields CASSQQRERSYEQYF. The chain couples TRBV7-8 to TRBJ2-7; 8 nucleotides agree with TRBD2. After removal of 5 bases from V and 0 bases from J, the junction contained 6 bases not matched to a gene. This CDR3 comprises 15 residues. Per the germline V gene, CDR1 is SGHVS and CDR2 is FQNEAQ.

There are many counts of this clonotype. The junction does not match germline at one end; this may be a read error. The genes are TRBV5-1 and TRBJ2-7; TRBD1 aligns across 9 bases. The CDR3 totals 15 residues. CDR1 and CDR2 (germline): SGHRS, YFSETQ. The CDR3 here is CASSLAGTGSYEQYF. Written as DNA, the CDR3 is TGTGCCAGCAGCTTAGCCGGGACAGGGTCTTACGAGCAGTACTTC.

This clonotype was counted between two and nine times. The chain employs TRBV20-1 and TRBJ1-5; D ambiguous. V was cut by 3 bases and J by 0 bases, with 12 bases left in between. The length of the CDR3 is 15 residues. Germline loops: CDR1 DFQATT, CDR2 SNEGSKA (reference sequence). The CDR3: CSASYNSYSNQPQHF. CDR3 bases: TGCAGTGCTAGTTATAACAGTTATAGCAATCAGCCCCAGCATTTT.

This chain connects TRBV7-9 to TRBJ1-5, with 7 bases lining up with TRBD1. After removal of 5 bases from V and 5 bases from J, the junction contained 9 bases not matched to a gene. The CDR3 consists of 15 residues. Germline CDR1 reads SEHNR; CDR2 reads FQNEAQ (reference sequence). The CDR3 sequence: CASSETGTDYQPQHF. The CDR3, as DNA: TGTGCCAGCAGCGAGACCGGGACAGACTATCAGCCCCAGCATTTT.

This clonotype was seen only a few times. This sequence joins TRBV20-1 and TRBJ1-5; TRBD1 is a possible D gene (5 bases). The V gene's germline CDR1 is DFQATT and CDR2 SNEGSKA (reference sequence). Trimming pared 6 bases from V and 7 bases from J, leaving 22 bases between. CDR3 length: 15 amino acids. In DNA, the CDR3 is TGCAGTGCCTTCGGGGACGTCTCCTGGAGGCAGCCCCAGCATTTT. Translation gives CSAFGDVSWRQPQHF.

This rearrangement joins TRBV10-3 to TRBJ1-5; possibly TRBD1 for D (5 bases). The CDR3 covers 14 residues. V was pared by 0 bases and J by 11 bases, with 14 bases between. Per the germline V gene, CDR1 is ENHRY and CDR2 is SYGVKD. The CDR3 sequence: CAISESDGGGAQHF. CDR3 sequence (DNA): TGTGCCATCAGTGAGTCGGATGGTGGGGGAGCCCAGCATTTT.

This clonotype turned up a few times. The CDR3 nucleotides are TGTGCCAGCAGCCCAACGGGACAGCCCGAAGCTTTCTTT. Translation: CASSPTGQPEAFF. The gene calls are TRBV3-1 and TRBJ1-1, with 7 bases aligning to TRBD1. Per the germline V gene, CDR1 is LGHDT and CDR2 is YNNKEL (reference sequence). The CDR3 totals 13 residues. V lost 4 bases, J lost 8 bases, and 7 bases stayed unmatched. The entire variable domain, with the rest obtained from reference TRBV3-1 and TRBJ1-1, is as follows: DTAVSQTPKYLVTQMGNDKSIKCEQNLGHDTMYWYKQDSKKFLKIMFSYNNKELIINETVPNRFSPKSPDKAHLNLHINSLELGDSAVYFCASSPTGQPEAFFGQGTRLTVV.